This T cell receptor (beta chain) came from a study of graft-versus-host responses after intestinal transplantation. Study-level information: Multivisceral, liver-intestinal, or isolated intestinal grafts went to recipients. Each patient got anti-thymocyte globulin induction, then tacrolimus and steroids for roughly 3 years.

This clone was observed a few times. The target antigen is unknown. Sequencing was performed with immunoSEQ multiplex PCR; in TCRdb, only in-frame clones are kept and a portion is missing. The sample shows over 55,000 clones, 84% of them seen only once. The V segment lost 10 bases and the J segment 5 bases; nucleotides outside the gene matches: 7. Germline V gene sequence: CDR1 LNHDA, CDR2 SQIVND (reference sequence). This CDR3 comprises 14 residues. The TCR sequence derives from a human donor who was the organ donor for an intestinal transplant. The V call is TRBV19, the J call TRBJ1-6, with 8 bases fitting TRBD1. This specimen consisted of unstimulated CD4+ T cells sorted from spleen or lymph node cells, obtained before transplant. CDR3 protein: CATQGTGDNSPLHF. The CDR3 DNA sequence: TGTGCCACCCAAGGGACAGGTGATAATTCACCCCTCCACTTT.